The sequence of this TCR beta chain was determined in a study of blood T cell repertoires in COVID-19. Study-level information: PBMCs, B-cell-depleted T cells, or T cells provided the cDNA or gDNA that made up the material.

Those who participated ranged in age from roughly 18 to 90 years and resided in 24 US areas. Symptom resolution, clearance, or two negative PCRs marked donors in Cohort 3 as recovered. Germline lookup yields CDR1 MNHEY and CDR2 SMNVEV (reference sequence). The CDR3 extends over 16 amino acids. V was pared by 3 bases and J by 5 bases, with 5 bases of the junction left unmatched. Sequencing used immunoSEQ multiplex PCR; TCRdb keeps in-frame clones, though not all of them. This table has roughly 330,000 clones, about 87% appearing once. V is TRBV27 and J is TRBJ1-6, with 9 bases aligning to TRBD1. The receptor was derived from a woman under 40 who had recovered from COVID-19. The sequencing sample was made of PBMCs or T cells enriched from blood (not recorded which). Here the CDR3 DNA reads TGTGCCAGCAGTTTCGGGACAGGGTGGAATAATTCACCCCTCCACTTT. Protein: CASSFGTGWNNSPLHF.